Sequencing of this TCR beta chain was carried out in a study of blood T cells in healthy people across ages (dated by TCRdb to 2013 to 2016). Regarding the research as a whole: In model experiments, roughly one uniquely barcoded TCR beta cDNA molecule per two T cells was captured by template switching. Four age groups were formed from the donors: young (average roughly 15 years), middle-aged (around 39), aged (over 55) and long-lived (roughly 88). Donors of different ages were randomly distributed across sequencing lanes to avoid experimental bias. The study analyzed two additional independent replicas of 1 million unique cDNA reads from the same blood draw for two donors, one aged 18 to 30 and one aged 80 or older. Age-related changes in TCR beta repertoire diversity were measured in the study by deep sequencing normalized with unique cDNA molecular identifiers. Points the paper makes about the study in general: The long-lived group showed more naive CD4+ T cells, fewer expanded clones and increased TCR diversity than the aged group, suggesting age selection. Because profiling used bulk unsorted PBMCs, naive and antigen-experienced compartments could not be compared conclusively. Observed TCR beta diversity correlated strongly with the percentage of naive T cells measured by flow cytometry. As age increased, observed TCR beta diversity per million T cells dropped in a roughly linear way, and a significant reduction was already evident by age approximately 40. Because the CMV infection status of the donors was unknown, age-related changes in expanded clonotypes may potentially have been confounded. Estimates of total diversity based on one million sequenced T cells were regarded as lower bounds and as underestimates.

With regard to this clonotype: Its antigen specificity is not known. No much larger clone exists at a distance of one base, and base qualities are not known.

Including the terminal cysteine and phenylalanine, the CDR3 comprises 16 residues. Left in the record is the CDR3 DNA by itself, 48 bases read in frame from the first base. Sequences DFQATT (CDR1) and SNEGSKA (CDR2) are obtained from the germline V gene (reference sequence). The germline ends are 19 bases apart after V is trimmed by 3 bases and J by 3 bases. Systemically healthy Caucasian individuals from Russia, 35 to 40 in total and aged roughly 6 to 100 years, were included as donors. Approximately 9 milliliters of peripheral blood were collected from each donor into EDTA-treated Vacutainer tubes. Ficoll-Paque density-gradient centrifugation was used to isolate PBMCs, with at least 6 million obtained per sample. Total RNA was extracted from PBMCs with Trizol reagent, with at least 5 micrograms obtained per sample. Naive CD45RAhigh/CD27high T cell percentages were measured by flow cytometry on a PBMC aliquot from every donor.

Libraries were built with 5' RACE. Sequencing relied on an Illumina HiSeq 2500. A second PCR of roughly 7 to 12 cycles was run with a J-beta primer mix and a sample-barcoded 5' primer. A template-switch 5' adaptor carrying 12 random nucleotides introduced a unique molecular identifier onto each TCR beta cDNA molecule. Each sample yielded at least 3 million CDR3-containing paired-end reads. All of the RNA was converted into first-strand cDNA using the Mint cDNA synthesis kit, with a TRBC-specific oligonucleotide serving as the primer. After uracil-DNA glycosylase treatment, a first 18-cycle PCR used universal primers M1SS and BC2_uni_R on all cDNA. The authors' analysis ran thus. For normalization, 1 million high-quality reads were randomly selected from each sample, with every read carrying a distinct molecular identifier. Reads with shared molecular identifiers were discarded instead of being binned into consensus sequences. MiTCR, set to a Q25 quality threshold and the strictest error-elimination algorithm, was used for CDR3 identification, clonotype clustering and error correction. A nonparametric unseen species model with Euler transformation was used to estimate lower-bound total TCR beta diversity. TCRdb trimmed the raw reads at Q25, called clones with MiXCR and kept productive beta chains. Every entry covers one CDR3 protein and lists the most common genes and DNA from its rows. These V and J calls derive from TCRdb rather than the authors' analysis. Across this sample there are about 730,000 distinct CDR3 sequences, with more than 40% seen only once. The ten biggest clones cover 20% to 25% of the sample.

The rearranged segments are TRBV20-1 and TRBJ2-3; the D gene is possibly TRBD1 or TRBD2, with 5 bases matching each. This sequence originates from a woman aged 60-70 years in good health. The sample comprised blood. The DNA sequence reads TGCAGTGCTAGTCTATTAAGGGGTGGGAGAACAGATACGCAGTATTTT. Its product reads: CSASLLRGGRTDTQYF.